The sequence of this T cell receptor beta chain was determined in a study of T cell responses to AZD1222 COVID-19 vaccine. As for the study in general: Whether given at about 4 or about 12 weeks, second doses were pooled.

Points from the study as a whole: White British donors predominated, females outnumbered males, and clonal diversity was possibly underestimated. Only 5 or 6 people who got AZD1222 tested seropositive at baseline. Vaccination with two AZD1222 doses was followed by a rise in Spike-specific TCR breadth and depth.

The assay was immunoSEQ multiplex PCR, and TCRdb's table has in-frame clones only and misses some. This sample has more than 70,000 clones, with over 75% found just once. Concerning this clone itself: The antigen is not known.

The CDR3 is made up of 15 amino acids. CDR1 and CDR2 from the germline V gene are SGHTA and FQGNSA. Trimming cost V 1 base and J 5 bases, with 11 bases left between them. The TCR comes from an adult in good health. This chain connects TRBV7-2 to TRBJ2-2, with D perhaps matching TRBD2 (6 bases). The sequencing used peripheral blood, collected on day 0 of AZD1222 vaccination. The CDR3: CASSLGLGRTGELFF. The CDR3 DNA follows: TGTGCCAGCAGCTTAGGACTAGGGAGAACCGGGGAGCTGTTTTTT.